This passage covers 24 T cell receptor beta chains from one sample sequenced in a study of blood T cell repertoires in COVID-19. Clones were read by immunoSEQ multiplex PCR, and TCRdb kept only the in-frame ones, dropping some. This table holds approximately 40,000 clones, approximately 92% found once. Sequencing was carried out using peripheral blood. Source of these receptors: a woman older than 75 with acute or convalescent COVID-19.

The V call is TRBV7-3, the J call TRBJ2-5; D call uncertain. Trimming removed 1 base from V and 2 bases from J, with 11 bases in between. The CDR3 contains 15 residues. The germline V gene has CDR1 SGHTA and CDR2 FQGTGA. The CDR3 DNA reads TGTGCCAGCAGCTTAATGTCGGGTCCACAAGAGACCCAGTACTTC. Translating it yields CASSLMSGPQETQYF.

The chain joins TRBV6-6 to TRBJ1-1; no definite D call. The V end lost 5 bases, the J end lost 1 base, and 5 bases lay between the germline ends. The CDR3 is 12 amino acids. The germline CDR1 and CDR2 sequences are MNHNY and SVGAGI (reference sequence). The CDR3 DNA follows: TGTGCCAGCAGTGCAGGGAACACTGAAGCTTTCTTT. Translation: CASSAGNTEAFF.

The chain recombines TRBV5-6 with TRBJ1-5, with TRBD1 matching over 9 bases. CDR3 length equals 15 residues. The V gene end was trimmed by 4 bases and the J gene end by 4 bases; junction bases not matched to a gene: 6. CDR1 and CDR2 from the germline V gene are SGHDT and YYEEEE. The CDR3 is CASSLGTGFNQPQHF. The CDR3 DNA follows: TGTGCCAGCAGCCTGGGGACAGGGTTTAATCAGCCCCAGCATTTT.

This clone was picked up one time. In nucleotides, the CDR3 is TGTGCCAGCAGTGCAGAATTTTATAGCAATCAGCCCCAGCATTTT. The encoded protein is CASSAEFYSNQPQHF. The chain couples TRBV2 to TRBJ1-5; D uncertain. This CDR3 comprises 15 residues. The germline V gene has CDR1 SNHLY and CDR2 FYNNEI. The V gene lost 4 bases and the J gene lost 0 bases, with 10 bases spanning the gap.

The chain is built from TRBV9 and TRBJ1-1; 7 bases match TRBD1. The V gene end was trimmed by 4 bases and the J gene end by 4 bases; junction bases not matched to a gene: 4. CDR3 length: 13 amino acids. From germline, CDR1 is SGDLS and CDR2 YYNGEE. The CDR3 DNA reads TGTGCCAGCAGCCTCACAGGGGCCACTGAAGCTTTCTTT. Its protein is CASSLTGATEAFF.

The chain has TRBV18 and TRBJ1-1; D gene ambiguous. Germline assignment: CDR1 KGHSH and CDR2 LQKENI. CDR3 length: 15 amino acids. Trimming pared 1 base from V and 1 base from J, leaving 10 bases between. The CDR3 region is CASSPLASRNTEAFF. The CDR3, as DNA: TGTGCCAGCTCACCACTCGCGTCACGGAACACTGAAGCTTTCTTT.

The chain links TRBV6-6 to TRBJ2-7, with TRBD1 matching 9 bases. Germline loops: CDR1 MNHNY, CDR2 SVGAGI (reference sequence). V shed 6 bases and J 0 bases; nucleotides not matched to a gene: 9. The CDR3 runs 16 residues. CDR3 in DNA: TGTGCCAGCAGACAACTAGGGACAGGGAACTCCTACGAGCAGTACTTC. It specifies CASRQLGTGNSYEQYF.

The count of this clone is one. In DNA form, the CDR3 reads TGTGCCAGCAGCTTAGACCTTACCCGAGGGACCCAGTACTTC. Its translation is CASSLDLTRGTQYF. This chain joins TRBV7-2 and TRBJ2-5; D is unresolved. CDR1 and CDR2 (germline): SGHTA, FQGNSA. Trimming removed 1 base at V and 7 bases at J, with 13 bases between. This CDR3 comprises 14 residues.

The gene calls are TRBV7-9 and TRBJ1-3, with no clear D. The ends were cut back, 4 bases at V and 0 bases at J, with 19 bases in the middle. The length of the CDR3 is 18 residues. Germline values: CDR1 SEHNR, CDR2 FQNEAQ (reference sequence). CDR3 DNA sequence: TGTGCCAGCAGCTCCCTACGCGGTACTTCGAGCTCTGGAAACACCATATATTTT. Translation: CASSSLRGTSSSGNTIYF.

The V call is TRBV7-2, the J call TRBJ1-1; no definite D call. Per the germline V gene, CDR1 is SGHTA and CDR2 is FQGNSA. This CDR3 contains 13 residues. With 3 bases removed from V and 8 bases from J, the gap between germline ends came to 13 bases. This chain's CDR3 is CASSFLREAEAFF. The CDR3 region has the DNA TGTGCCAGCAGCTTCCTCCGGGAGGCAGAAGCTTTCTTT.

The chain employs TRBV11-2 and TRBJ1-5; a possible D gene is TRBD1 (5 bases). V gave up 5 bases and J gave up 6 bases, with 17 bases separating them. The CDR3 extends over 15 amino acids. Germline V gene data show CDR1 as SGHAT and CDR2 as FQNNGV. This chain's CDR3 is CASSPLVGGSQPQHF. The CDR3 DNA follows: TGTGCCAGCAGCCCGTTAGTGGGGGGATCTCAGCCCCAGCATTTT.

Here the CDR3 reads CASSLAGQGFADTQYF. As DNA, the CDR3 is TGCGCCAGCAGCTTGGCGGGACAGGGTTTCGCAGATACGCAGTATTTT. This sequence joins TRBV5-1 and TRBJ2-3; 9 bases match TRBD1. Germline CDR1 is SGHRS and CDR2 is YFSETQ. V was clipped by 0 bases and J by 4 bases; unmatched bases: 6. This CDR3 comprises 16 residues.

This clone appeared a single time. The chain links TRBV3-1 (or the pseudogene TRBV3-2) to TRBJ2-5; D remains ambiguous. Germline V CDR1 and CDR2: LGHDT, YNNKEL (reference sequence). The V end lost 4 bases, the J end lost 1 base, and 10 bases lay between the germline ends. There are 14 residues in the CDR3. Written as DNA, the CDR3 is TGTGCCAGCAGCCCCTGGGCCGTCCAAGAGACCCAGTACTTC. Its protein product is CASSPWAVQETQYF.

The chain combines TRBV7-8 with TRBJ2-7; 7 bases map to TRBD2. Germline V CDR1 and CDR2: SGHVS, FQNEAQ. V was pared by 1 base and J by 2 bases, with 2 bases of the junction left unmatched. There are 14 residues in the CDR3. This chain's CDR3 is CASSLVAGAYEQYF. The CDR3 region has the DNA TGTGCCAGCAGCTTAGTTGCGGGGGCCTACGAGCAGTACTTC.

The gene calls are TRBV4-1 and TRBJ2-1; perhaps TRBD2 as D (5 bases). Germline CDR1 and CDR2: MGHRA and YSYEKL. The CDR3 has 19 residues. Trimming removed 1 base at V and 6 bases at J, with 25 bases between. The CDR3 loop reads CASSQVLPLSATRVNEQFF. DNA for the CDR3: TGCGCCAGCAGCCAAGTTCTCCCTTTATCAGCCACGCGGGTCAATGAGCAGTTCTTC.

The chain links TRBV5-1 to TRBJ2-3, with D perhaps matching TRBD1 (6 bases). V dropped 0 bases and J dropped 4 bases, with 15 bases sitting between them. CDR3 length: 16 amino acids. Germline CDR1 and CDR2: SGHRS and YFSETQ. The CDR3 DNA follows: TGCGCCAGCAGCTTGGTCTTGGGGGCCATCGCAGATACGCAGTATTTT. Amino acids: CASSLVLGAIADTQYF.

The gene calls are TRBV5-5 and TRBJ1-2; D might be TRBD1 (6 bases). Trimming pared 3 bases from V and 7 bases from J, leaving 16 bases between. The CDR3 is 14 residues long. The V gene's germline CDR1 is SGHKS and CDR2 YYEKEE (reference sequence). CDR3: CASSWTAISGGYTF. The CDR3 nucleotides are TGTGCCAGCAGCTGGACAGCGATTAGTGGTGGCTACACCTTC.

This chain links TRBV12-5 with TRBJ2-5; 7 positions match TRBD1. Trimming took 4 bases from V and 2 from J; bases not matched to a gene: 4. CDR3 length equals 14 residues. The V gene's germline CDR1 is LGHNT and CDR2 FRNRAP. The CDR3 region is CASGWGTVQETQYF. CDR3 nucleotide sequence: TGTGCTAGTGGTTGGGGGACAGTTCAAGAGACCCAGTACTTC.

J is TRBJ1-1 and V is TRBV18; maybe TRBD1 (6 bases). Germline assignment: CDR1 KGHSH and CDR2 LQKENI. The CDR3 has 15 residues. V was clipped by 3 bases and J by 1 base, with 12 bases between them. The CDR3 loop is CASSPMRGSNTEAFF. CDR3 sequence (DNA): TGTGCCAGCTCACCTATGAGGGGGTCGAACACTGAAGCTTTCTTT.

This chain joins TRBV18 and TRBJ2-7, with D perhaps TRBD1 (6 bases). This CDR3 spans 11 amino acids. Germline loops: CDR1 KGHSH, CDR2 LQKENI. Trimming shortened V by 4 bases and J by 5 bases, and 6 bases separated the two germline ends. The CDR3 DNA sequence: TGTGCCAGCTCACAGGGGGACGAGCAGTACTTC. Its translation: CASSQGDEQYF.

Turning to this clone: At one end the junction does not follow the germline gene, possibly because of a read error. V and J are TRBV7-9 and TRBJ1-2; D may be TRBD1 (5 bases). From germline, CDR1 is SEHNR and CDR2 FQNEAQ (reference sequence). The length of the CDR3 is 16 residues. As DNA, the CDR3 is TGTGCCAGCAGCATAGCAAGACGGGGGAGTCTCTATGGCTACACCTTC. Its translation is CASSIARRGSLYGYTF.

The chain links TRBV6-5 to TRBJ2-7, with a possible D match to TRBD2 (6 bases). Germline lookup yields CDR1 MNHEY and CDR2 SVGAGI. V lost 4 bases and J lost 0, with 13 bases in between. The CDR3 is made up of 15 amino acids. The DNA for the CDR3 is TGTGCCAGCAGTTCGCCCGCGGGATACTCCTACGAGCAGTACTTC. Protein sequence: CASSSPAGYSYEQYF.

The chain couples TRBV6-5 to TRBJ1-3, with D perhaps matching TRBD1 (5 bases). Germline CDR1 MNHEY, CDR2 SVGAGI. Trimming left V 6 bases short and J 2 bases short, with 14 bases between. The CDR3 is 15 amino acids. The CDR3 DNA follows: TGTGCCAGCAGCAGCCGGGGGGGGGCTGGAAACACCATATATTTT. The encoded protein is CASSSRGGAGNTIYF.

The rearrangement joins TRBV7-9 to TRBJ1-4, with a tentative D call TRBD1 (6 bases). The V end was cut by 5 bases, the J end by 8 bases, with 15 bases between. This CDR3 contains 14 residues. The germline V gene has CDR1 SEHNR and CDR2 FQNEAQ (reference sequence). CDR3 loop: CASSETGIEEKLFF. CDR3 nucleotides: TGTGCCAGCAGCGAAACAGGGATAGAAGAAAAACTGTTTTTT.